This T cell receptor (beta chain) derives from a study of identical twins. Study observations and caveats: Invariant MAIT and iNKT cells could partly confound zero-insertion analyses. Modelling underestimated the level of out-of-frame TCR alpha sharing observed in monozygotic twins.

Details on this clonotype: Its target is not known.

Trimming cost V 7 bases and J 6 bases, with 17 bases left between them. The CDR3 covers 14 residues. Germline CDR1 is KGHDR and CDR2 is SFDVKD. TCRdb re-derived calls from the 5' RACE reads in MiXCR, one entry per CDR3 protein. This table has some 1,600,000 distinct CDR3 sequences, about 32% appearing once. Specimen: cord blood. This rearrangement joins TRBV24-1 to TRBJ2-5; D is undetermined. This sequence originates from a newborn girl in good health. The CDR3 reads CATRVGMAKKTQYF. Written as DNA, the CDR3 is TGTGCCACCAGAGTCGGCATGGCGAAGAAGACCCAGTACTTC.